This TCR beta chain comes out of a study of CD4 T cells in relation to SARS-CoV-2 and coronaviruses. The table came from immunoSEQ multiplex PCR; TCRdb's copy has only in-frame clones and leaves some out. The sample includes about 35,000 clones, 77% seen only once; the top ten take roughly 21%. CD4 enrichment then naive enrichment separated naive from memory CD4+ cells. To note about this clone: The antigen is unknown.

V lost 7 bases, J lost 0 bases, and 13 bases lay in between. CDR1 and CDR2 (germline): SNHLY, FYNNEI. CDR3 length: 16 amino acids. The origin of this receptor is an adult with COVID-19. The sequencing input was memory CD4+ T cells from PBMCs, cultured in vitro. J is TRBJ1-6 and V is TRBV2; D remains ambiguous. For the CDR3, the DNA is TGTGCCAGCATATTGGGTCTCAGCTCCTATAATTCACCCCTCCACTTT. Translation: CASILGLSSYNSPLHF.